This TCR beta chain was sequenced for a study of T-cell memory formation after mild COVID-19. Study summary: The TCR clusters were mostly specific to one donor. Findings of the study overall: Chiefly within CM and EM were the contracting CD4+ clones; CD8+ ones were within EMRA. Unconfirmed was the SARS-CoV-2 specificity of second-wave clones that peaked on day 37.

Barcoded TCR alpha and TCR beta cDNA libraries with UMIs came from 5'RACE using constant-segment primers. TCRdb processed the 5' RACE reads anew with MiXCR; each CDR3 protein has one entry. This table holds roughly 99,000 distinct CDR3 sequences, roughly an eighth found once. This clonotype was observed many times. Its target is unknown. V trimming: 2 bases; J trimming: 3 bases; junction bases outside the gene matches: 3. Per germline, CDR1 SGHNT and CDR2 YYREEE (reference sequence). This CDR3 spans 15 amino acids. The sequenced material came from PBMCs or a T cell subset sorted from them (not recorded which). This TCR came from a man between 18 and 35 years old who had mild COVID-19 (a few samples of this study predate the infection). Cell type and time point are not known. The chain couples TRBV5-4 to TRBJ2-2; 8 bases fit TRBD2. CDR3 nucleotide sequence: TGTGCCAGCAGCTTCGGGGGGGCGGACACCGGGGAGCTGTTTTTT. It encodes CASSFGGADTGELFF.